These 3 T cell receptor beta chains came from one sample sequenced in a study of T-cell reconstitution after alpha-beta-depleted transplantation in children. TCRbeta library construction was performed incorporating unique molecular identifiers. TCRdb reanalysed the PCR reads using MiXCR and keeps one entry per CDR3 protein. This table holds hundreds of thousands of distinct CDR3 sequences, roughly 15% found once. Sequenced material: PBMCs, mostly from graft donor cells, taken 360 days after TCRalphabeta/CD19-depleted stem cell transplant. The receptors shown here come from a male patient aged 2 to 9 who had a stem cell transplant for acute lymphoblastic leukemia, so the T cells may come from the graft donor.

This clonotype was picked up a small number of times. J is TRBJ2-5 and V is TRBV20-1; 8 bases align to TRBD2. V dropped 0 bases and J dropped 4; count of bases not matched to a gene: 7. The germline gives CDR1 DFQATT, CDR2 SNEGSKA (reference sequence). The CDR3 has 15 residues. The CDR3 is CSARDRIAGLETQYF. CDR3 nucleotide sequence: TGCAGTGCTAGAGATCGGATAGCGGGACTAGAGACCCAGTACTTC.

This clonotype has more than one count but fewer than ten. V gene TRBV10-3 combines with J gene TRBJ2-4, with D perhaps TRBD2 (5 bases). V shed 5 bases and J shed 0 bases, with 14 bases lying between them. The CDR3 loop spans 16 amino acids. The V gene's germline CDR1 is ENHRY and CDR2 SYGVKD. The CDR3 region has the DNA TGTGCCATCAGTACAGAGGGTCCTCTAGCCAAAAACATTCAGTACTTC. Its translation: CAISTEGPLAKNIQYF.

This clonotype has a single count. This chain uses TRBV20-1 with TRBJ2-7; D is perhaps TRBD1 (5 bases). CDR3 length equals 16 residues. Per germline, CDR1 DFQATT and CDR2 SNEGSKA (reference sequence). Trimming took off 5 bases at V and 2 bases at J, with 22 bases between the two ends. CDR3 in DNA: TGCAGTGCTCCTGCTCCGACAGCTCCAAGCCCCTACGAGCAGTACTTC. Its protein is CSAPAPTAPSPYEQYF.